These 5 T cell receptor beta chains were all obtained from the same sample, sequenced in a study of T cell responses to AZD1222 COVID-19 vaccine. TCRdb's table, derived via immunoSEQ multiplex PCR, lists solely in-frame clones and lacks some. This table has roughly 140,000 clones, about 87% appearing once. The input for sequencing was peripheral blood, taken on day 0 of AZD1222 vaccination. Source of these receptors: an adult in good health.

The chain combines TRBV11-3 with TRBJ2-3, with 10 bases that match TRBD2. This CDR3 is built from 17 residues. Germline V gene data show CDR1 as SGHNT and CDR2 as YENEEA. V lost 1 base and J lost 3; bases outside the gene matches: 7. The CDR3 reads CASSLVLAGVFTDTQYF. CDR3 bases: TGTGCCAGCAGCTTAGTTCTAGCGGGAGTCTTTACAGATACGCAGTATTTT.

This rearrangement joins TRBV19 to TRBJ1-5; D call uncertain. This CDR3 region has 15 residues. Per the germline V gene, CDR1 is LNHDA and CDR2 is SQIVND (reference sequence). Trimming pared 4 bases from V and 0 bases from J, leaving 10 bases between. CDR3 coding DNA: TGTGCCAGTAGTACTACCGGGAATAGCAATCAGCCCCAGCATTTT. Protein: CASSTTGNSNQPQHF.

The chain joins TRBV5-4 to TRBJ2-1; D possibly uses TRBD1 or TRBD2 (5 bases each). This CDR3 has 15 amino acids. CDR1 is SGHNT and CDR2 is YYREEE in the germline V gene (reference sequence). Trimming took 3 bases from V and 9 from J, leaving 19 bases between them. The CDR3 spells CASSYSGRPYGEQFF. The CDR3 nucleotides are TGTGCCAGCAGCTATTCGGGACGGCCTTATGGTGAGCAGTTCTTC.

The chain uses TRBV28 and TRBJ1-2; 7 bases agree with TRBD1. CDR3 size: 14 residues. The V gene end was trimmed by 3 bases and the J gene end by 3 bases; junction bases not matched to a gene: 4. Germline V gene sequence: CDR1 MDHEN, CDR2 SYDVKM. CDR3 in amino acids: CASSLEGAYYGYTF. CDR3 bases: TGTGCCAGCAGTTTGGAGGGGGCCTACTATGGCTACACCTTC.

The CDR3: CASSLEPPRPYNEQFF. The DNA of the CDR3 is TGTGCCAGCAGCCTGGAACCTCCGAGGCCCTACAATGAGCAGTTCTTC. The chain carries TRBV7-2 and TRBJ2-1; D remains unclear. This CDR3 has 16 residues. Trimming cost V 5 bases and J 2 bases, with 16 bases left between them. Looked up from germline, CDR1 is SGHTA and CDR2 is FQGNSA.